This T cell receptor beta chain was captured by sequencing in a study of T cells after yellow fever vaccination. About the study: SMART-Seq v4 Ultra Low Input prepared the low-cell-number fractions.

General study findings and limits: The bulk population could contribute abundant contaminating clonotypes to FACS-sorted repertoires. Among primary-vaccination clones, most reappeared after the booster, at roughly 96% for CD4 and under 90% for CD8.

This clonotype was picked up many times. The antigen remains undetermined. V shed 4 bases, J shed 6 bases, and the junction held 7 bases outside the gene matches. Per germline, CDR1 MGHRA and CDR2 YSYEKL. The CDR3 covers 16 residues. Template switching by 5'RACE produced TCR cDNA, adding a universal primer site and UMIs. TCRdb independently ran MiXCR on the 5' RACE reads; one entry per CDR3 protein. This sample has roughly 60,000 distinct CDR3 sequences, with roughly 6.9% found just once. Here the sequenced sample was CD8+ T cells sorted from PBMCs, taken on the day of the first yellow fever vaccination. The chain employs TRBV4-1 and TRBJ2-1; the match to TRBD2 covers 12 bases. The receptor comes from a man aged 18 to 30 who received the YFV17D yellow fever vaccine. This chain's CDR3 is CASSRVLAGGPNEQFF. CDR3 DNA sequence: TGCGCCAGCAGCCGAGTTCTAGCGGGGGGGCCCAATGAGCAGTTCTTC.